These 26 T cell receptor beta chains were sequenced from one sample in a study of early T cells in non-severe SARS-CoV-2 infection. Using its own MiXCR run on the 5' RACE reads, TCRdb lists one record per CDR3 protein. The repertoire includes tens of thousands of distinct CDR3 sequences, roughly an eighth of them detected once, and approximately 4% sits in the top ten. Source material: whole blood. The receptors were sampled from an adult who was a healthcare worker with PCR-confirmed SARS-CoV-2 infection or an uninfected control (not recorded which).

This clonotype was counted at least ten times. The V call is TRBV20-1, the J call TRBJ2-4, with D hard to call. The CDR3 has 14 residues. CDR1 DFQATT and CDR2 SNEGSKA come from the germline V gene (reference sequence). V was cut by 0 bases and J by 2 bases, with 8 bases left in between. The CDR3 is CSARESVTKNIQYF. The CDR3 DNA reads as TGCAGTGCTAGAGAGAGCGTAACCAAAAACATTCAGTACTTC.

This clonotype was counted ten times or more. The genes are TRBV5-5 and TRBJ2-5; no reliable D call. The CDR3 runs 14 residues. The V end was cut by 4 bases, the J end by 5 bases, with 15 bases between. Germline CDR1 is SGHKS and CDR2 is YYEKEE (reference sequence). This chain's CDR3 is CASSMDLFSETQYF. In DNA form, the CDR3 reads TGTGCCAGCAGCATGGACCTCTTTAGTGAGACCCAGTACTTC. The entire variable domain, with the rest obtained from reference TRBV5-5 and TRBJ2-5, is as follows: DAGVTQSPTHLIKTRGQQVTLRCSPISGHKSVSWYQQVLGQGPQFIFQYYEKEERGRGNFPDRFSARQFPNYSSELNVNALLLGDSALYLCASSMDLFSETQYFGPGTRLLVL.

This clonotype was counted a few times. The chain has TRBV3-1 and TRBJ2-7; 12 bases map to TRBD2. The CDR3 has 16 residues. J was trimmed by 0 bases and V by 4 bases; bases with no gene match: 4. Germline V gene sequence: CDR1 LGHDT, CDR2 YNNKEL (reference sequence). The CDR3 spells CASSRTSGTSSYEQYF. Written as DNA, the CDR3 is TGTGCCAGCAGCCGGACTAGCGGGACAAGCTCCTACGAGCAGTACTTC.

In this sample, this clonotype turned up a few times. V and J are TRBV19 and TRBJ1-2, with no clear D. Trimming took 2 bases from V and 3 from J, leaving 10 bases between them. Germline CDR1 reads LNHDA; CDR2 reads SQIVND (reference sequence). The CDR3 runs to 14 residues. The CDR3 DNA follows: TGTGCCAGTAGTATAATCGCCGCGGACTATGGCTACACCTTC. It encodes CASSIIAADYGYTF.

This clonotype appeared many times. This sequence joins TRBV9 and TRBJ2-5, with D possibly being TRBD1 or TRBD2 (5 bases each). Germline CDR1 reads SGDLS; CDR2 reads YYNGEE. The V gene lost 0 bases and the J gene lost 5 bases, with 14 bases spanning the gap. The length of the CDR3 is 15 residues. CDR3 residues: CASSVDGAFSETQYF. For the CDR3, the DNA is TGTGCCAGCAGCGTAGACGGGGCTTTCTCCGAGACCCAGTACTTC.

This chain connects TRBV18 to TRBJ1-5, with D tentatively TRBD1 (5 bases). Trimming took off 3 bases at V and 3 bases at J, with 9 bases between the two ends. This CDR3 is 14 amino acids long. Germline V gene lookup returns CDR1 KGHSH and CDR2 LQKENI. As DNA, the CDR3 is TGTGCCAGCTCACCGGGGGTCCCCAATCAGCCCCAGCATTTT. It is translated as CASSPGVPNQPQHF.

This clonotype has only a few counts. CDR3 nucleotides: TGTGCCAGCAGCCGGACTAGCGGCCACACAGATACGCAGTATTTT. It is translated as CASSRTSGHTDTQYF. The chain has TRBV13 and TRBJ2-3, with 10 bases that match TRBD2. The CDR3 is 15 residues long. Trimming at V came to 5 bases and at J to 2 bases, leaving 4 bases not matched to a gene. Germline V gene sequence: CDR1 PRHDT, CDR2 FYEKMQ (reference sequence).

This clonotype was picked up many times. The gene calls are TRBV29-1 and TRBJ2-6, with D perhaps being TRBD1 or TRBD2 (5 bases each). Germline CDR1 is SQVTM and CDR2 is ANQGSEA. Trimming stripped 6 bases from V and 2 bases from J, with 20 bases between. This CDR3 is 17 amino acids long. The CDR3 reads CSVKDTGGLTGANVLTF. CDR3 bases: TGCAGCGTCAAGGACACCGGAGGCCTTACTGGGGCCAACGTCCTGACTTTC. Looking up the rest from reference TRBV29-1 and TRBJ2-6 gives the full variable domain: SAVISQKPSRDICQRGTSLTIQCQVDSQVTMMFWYRQQPGQSLTLIATANQGSEATYESGFVIDKFPISRPNLTFSTLTVSNMSPEDSSIYLCSVKDTGGLTGANVLTFGAGSRLTVL.

Written as DNA, the CDR3 is TGTGCCAGCAGCGTCTTAGCGGGCGGCTCCTACGAGCAGTACTTC. Amino acids: CASSVLAGGSYEQYF. The chain employs TRBV7-2 and TRBJ2-7, with 7 bases fitting TRBD2. The length of the CDR3 is 15 residues. The trim removed 5 bases at V and 0 bases at J, leaving 7 bases unmatched. Germline values: CDR1 SGHTA, CDR2 FQGNSA.

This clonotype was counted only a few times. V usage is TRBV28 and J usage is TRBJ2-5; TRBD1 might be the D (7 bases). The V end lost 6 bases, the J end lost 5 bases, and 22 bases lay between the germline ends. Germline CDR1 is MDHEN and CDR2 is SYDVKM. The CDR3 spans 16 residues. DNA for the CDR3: TGTGCCAGCAGCCAGGGGGGACCTTTCCTCCTTGAGACCCAGTACTTC. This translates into CASSQGGPFLLETQYF. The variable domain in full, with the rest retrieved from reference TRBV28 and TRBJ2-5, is DVKVTQSSRYLVKRTGEKVFLECVQDMDHENMFWYRQDPGLGLRLIYFSYDVKMKEKGDIPEGYSVSREKKERFSLILESASTNQTSMYLCASSQGGPFLLETQYFGPGTRLLVL.

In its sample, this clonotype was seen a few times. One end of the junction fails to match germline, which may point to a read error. Here the CDR3 reads CVTSRAGGRTDTQYF. CDR3 DNA: TGTGTCACCAGCAGAGCGGGGGGTCGCACAGATACGCAGTATTTT. The chain uses TRBV15 and TRBJ2-3; 9 nucleotides align to TRBD2. CDR1 is LNHNV, CDR2 YYDKDF, per germline (reference sequence). CDR3 length: 15 residues.

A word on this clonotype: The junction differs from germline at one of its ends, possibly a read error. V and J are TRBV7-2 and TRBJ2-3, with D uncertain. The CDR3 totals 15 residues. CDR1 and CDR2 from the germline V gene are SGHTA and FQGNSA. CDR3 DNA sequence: TGTGTCAGCAGCTTGTTATACGCCCACACAGATACGCAGTATTTT. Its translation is CVSSLLYAHTDTQYF.

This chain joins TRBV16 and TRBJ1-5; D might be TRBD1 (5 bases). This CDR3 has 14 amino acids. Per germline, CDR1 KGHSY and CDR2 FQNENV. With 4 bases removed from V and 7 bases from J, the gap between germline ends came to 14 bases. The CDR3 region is CASSPIGKGQPQHF. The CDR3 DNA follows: TGTGCCAGCAGCCCAATAGGAAAGGGGCAGCCCCAGCATTTT.

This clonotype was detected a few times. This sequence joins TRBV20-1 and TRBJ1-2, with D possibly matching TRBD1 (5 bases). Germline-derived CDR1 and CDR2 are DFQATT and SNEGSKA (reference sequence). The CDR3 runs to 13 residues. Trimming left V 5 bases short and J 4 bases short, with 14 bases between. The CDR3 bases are TGCAGTGCTCCTACGGGGGGACTCTATGGCTACACCTTC. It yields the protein CSAPTGGLYGYTF.

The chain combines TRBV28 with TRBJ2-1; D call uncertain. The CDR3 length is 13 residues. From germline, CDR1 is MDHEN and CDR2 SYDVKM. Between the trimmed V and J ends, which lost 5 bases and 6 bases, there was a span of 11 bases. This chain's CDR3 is CASSLPVLNEQFF. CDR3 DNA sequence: TGTGCCAGCAGTCTCCCGGTCCTCAATGAGCAGTTCTTC.

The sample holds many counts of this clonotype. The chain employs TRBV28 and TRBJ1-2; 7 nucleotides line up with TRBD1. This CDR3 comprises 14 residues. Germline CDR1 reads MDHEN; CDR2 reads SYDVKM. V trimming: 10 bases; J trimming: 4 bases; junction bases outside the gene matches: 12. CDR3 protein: CAIQEGASPYGYTF. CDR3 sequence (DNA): TGTGCCATCCAAGAGGGGGCCTCCCCCTATGGCTACACCTTC.

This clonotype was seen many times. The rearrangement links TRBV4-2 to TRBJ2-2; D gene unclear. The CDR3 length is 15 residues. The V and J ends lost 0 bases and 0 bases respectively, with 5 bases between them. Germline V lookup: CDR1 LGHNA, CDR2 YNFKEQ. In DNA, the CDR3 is TGTGCCAGCAGCCAAGACCCTGCGAACACCGGGGAGCTGTTTTTT. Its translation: CASSQDPANTGELFF.

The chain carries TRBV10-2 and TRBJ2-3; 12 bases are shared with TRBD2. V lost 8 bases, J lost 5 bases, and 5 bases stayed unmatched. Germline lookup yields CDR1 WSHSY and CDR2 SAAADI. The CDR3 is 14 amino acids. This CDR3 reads CASRLAGVEDTQYF. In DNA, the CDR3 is TGCGCCAGCCGACTAGCGGGAGTCGAAGATACGCAGTATTTT.

In DNA form, the CDR3 reads TGTGCCAGCAGCTCTCCAGACAGGGGGCCTAACACTGAAGCTTTCTTT. As protein: CASSSPDRGPNTEAFF. The chain carries TRBV7-9 and TRBJ1-1, with TRBD1 matching 10 bases. Unmatched junction bases numbered 7, after V lost 4 bases and J lost 2 bases. The CDR3 runs to 16 residues. The germline V gene encodes CDR1 SEHNR and CDR2 FQNEAQ (reference sequence).

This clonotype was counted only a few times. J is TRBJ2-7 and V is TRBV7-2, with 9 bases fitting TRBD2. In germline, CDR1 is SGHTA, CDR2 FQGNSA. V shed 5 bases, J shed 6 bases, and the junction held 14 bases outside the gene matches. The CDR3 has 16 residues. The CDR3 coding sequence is TGTGCCAGCAGCCACGCAGCCCTAGCGGGGATTGGCGAGCAGTACTTC. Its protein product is CASSHAALAGIGEQYF.

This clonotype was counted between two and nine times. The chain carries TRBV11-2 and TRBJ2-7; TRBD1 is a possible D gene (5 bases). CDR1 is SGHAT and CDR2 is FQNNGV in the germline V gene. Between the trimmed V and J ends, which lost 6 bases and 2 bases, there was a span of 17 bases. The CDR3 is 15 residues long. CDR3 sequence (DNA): TGTGCCAGCAGTCATATTCCCAGGGATCCCTACGAGCAGTACTTC. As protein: CASSHIPRDPYEQYF.

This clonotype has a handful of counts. Here the CDR3 reads CASSPATGNEQFF. The CDR3 bases are TGTGCCAGCAGCCCCGCGACAGGCAATGAGCAGTTCTTC. The chain combines TRBV9 with TRBJ2-1, with a tentative D call TRBD1 (6 bases). The CDR3 spans 13 residues. The V and J ends lost 4 bases and 6 bases respectively, with 11 bases between them. Germline loops: CDR1 SGDLS, CDR2 YYNGEE.

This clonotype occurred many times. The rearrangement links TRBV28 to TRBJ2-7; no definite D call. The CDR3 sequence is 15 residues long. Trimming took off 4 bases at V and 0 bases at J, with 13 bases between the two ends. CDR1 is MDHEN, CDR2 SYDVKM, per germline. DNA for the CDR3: TGTGCCAGCAGTTCTCCTTTCGGCGGCTCCTACGAGCAGTACTTC. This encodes CASSSPFGGSYEQYF.

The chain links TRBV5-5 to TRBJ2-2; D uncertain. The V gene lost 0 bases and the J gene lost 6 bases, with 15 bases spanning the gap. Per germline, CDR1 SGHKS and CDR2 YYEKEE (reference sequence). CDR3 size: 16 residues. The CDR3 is CASSLDTSAVAGELFF. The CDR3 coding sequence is TGTGCCAGCAGCTTGGATACTTCGGCCGTGGCCGGGGAGCTGTTTTTT.

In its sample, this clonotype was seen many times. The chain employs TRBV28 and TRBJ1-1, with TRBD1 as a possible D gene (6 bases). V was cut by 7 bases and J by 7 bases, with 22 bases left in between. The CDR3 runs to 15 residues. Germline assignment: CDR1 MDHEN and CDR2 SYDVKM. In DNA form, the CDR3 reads TGTGCCAGCACCATCCTCCCGGGGGGCGCAAATGAAGCTTTCTTT. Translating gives CASTILPGGANEAFF.

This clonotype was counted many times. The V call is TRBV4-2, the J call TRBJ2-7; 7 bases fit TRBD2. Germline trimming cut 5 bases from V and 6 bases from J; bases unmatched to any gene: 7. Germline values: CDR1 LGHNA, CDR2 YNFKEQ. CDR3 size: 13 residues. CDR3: CASSGRDYGEQYF. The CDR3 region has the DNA TGTGCCAGCAGCGGCCGGGACTATGGCGAGCAGTACTTC.